This paragraph covers one TCR beta chain sequence. These data belong to a study of blood T cell repertoires in COVID-19. Per the authors' pipeline: Reference gene primer amplification yielded estimated nucleated cell counts. The assay was immunoSEQ multiplex PCR, and TCRdb's table has in-frame clones only and misses some. Clonal size and the V and J genes are those of that table, whereas D and trimming came from the DNA. The sample carries 95,000 to 120,000 clones, around 89% recorded once. The receptor was isolated from a woman aged 45-65 years with acute or convalescent COVID-19. Sequenced input: peripheral blood.

CDR3 nucleotides: TGCAGCGTTGTTAAAATGGCGAACACTGAAGCTTTCTTT. It is translated as CSVVKMANTEAFF. The chain combines TRBV29-1 with TRBJ1-1; no definite D call. The CDR3 is 13 amino acids. In germline, CDR1 is SQVTM, CDR2 ANQGSEA. Trimming stripped 4 bases from V and 1 base from J, with 10 bases between. The full variable domain, completed using reference TRBV29-1 and TRBJ1-1, is SAVISQKPSRDICQRGTSLTIQCQVDSQVTMMFWYRQQPGQSLTLIATANQGSEATYESGFVIDKFPISRPNLTFSTLTVSNMSPEDSSIYLCSVVKMANTEAFFGQGTRLTVV.